A selection of T cell receptor beta chains follows, all from one sample in a study of technical replicates of blood from a few donors. Some clones are missing from TCRdb's copy, which holds only in-frame ones; the method was immunoSEQ multiplex PCR. Among 55,000 to 85,000 clones, under 98% were seen once, and the ten largest hold 0.2% to 0.3%. Sequencing input: T cells isolated from PBMCs. Source of these receptors: a human donor in good health. Each CDR3 is given without its conserved first and last residue. The order of the fields is V gene, CDR3 protein.

V: TRBV23-1; CDR3: ASSPWVRDRGPYEQY
V: TRBV2; CDR3: ASSEAVREDGYT
V: TRBV28; CDR3: ASSLTQETQY
V: TRBV19; CDR3: ASSMDSLNEKLF
V: TRBV19; CDR3: ASSIWTGPSTDTQY
V: TRBV28; CDR3: ASSFSHRSGNTIY
V: TRBV4-3; CDR3: ASSQDGTIANEQF
V: TRBV7-3; CDR3: ASSPVAGAGTDTQY
V: TRBV5-1; CDR3: ASSSGPDRDTQY
V: TRBV6-1; CDR3: ASNDNTGIAGNTIY
V: TRBV13; CDR3: ASSYHIGLARDEQY
V: TRBV11-3; CDR3: ASSPSGRSTDTQY
V: TRBV4-1; CDR3: ASSHRQSLGPYSGNTIY
V: TRBV6-5; CDR3: ASRTGQLENTEAF